This T cell receptor beta chain was sequenced during a study of technical replicates of blood from a few donors. The CDR3 loop spans 15 amino acids. Per the germline V gene, CDR1 is SEHNR and CDR2 is FQNEAQ (reference sequence). Trimming removed 4 bases from V and 5 bases from J; junction bases left unmatched: 7. Assay used: immunoSEQ multiplex PCR; TCRdb lists only in-frame clones, some missing. The data hold fewer than 75,000 clones, with around 87% observed a single time. The source material was PBMCs. The receptor's source is a human donor in good health. Some clones in this sample may be carry-over from other donors' samples. V and J are TRBV7-9 and TRBJ2-2; 7 positions match TRBD2. The DNA of the CDR3 is TGTGCCAGCAGCTCCTCCTGGGGGGGGACCGGGGAGCTGTTTTTT. Protein product: CASSSSWGGTGELFF.